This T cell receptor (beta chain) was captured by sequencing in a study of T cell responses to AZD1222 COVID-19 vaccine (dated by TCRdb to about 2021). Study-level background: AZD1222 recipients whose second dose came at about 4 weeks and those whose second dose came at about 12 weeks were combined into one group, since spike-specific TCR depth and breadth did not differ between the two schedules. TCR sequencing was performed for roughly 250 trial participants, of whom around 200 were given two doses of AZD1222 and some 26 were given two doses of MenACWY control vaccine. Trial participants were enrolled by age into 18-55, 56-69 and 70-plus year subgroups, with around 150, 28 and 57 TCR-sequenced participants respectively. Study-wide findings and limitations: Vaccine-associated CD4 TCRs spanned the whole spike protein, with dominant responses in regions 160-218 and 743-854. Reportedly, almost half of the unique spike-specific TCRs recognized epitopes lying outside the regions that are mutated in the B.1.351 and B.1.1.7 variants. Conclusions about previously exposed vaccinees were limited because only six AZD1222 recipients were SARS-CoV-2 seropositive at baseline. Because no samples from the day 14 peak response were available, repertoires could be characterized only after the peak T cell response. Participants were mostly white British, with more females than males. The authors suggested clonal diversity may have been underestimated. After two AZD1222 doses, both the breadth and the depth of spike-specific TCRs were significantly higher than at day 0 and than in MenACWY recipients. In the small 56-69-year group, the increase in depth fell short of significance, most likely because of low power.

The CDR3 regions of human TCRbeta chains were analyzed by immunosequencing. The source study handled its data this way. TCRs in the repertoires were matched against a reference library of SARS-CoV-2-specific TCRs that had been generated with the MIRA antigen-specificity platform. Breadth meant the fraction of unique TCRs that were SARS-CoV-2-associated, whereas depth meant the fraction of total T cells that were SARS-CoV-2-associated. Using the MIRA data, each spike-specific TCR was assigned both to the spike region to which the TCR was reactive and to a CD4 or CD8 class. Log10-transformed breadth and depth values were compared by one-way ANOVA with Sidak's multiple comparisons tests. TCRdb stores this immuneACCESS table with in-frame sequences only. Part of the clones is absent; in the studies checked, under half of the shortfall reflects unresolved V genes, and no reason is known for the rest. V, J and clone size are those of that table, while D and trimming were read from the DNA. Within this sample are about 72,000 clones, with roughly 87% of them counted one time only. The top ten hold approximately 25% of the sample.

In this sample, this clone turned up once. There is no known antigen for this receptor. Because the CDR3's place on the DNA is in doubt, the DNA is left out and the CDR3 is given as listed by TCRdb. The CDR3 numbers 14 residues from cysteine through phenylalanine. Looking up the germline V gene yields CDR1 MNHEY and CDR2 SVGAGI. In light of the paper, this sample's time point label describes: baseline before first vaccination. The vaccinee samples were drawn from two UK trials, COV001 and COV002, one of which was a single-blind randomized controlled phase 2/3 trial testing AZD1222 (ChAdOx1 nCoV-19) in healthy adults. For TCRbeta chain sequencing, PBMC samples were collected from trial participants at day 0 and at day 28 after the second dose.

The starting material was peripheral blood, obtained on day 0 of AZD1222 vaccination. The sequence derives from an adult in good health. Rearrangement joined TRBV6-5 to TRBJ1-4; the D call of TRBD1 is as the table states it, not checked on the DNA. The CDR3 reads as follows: CASSSGQGGEKLFF.